A single sample is the source of the 25 T cell receptor beta chains below, sequenced in a study of Ad26.COV2.S vaccination and SARS-CoV-2 variants (dated by TCRdb to the early 2020s). Per the publication, the treatment or condition label means: 15 to 20 received Ad26.COV2.S at low or high dose, single or two shots; about five received placebo; per-sample allocation not given. For vaccine and placebo recipients, repertoires were sequenced using samples collected on day 63 after the first injection. Library generation was performed with the immunoSEQ multiplex PCR assay. As stored in TCRdb, this immuneACCESS dataset retains in-frame rearrangements with V and J assigned. A fraction of the clones does not appear; measured against another copy, unresolved V genes explain less than half of the discrepancy, and the remainder lacks a known reason. This sample is represented by approximately 350,000 clones; 80% to 90% of them were singletons. The biggest ten clones account for approximately 7% of the sample.

The input for sequencing was peripheral blood, taken in a trial of Ad26.COV2.S vaccine versus placebo. The receptor source for this set is a person aged 18 to 65 who received the Ad26.COV2.S COVID-19 vaccine or a placebo.

This clone was observed a single time. The genes are TRBV12-3 or TRBV12-4 and TRBJ2-7; D uncertain. Trimming took off 5 bases at V and 6 bases at J, with 14 bases between the two ends. This CDR3 region has 13 residues. CDR3 in amino acids: CASSTGPTGEQYF. The CDR3 DNA follows: TGTGCCAGCAGTACTGGGCCCACTGGCGAGCAGTACTTC.

The chain links TRBV11-3 to TRBJ1-1; D is unclear. The ends were cut back, 1 base at V and 5 bases at J, with 5 bases in the middle. The CDR3 is made up of 12 amino acids. Germline V gives CDR1 SGHNT, CDR2 YENEEA. CDR3: CASSLGATEAFF. The DNA of the CDR3 is TGTGCCAGCAGCTTAGGGGCGACTGAAGCTTTCTTT.

The CDR3 protein is CASTDRGRRHEQFF. CDR3 in DNA: TGTGCCAGCACGGACAGGGGGCGTCGACATGAGCAGTTCTTC. V is TRBV27 and J is TRBJ2-1; 11 bases fit TRBD1. Trimming cost V 7 bases and J 8 bases; bases outside gene matches: 7. The V gene's germline CDR1 is MNHEY and CDR2 SMNVEV (reference sequence). The CDR3 spans 14 residues.

V is TRBV6-5 and J is TRBJ2-7, with D possibly called TRBD1 or TRBD2 (5 bases each). There are 12 residues in the CDR3. Trimming pared 5 bases from V and 6 bases from J, leaving 11 bases between. The germline V gene has CDR1 MNHEY and CDR2 SVGAGI. The CDR3 loop is CASSRDGSEQYF. As DNA, the CDR3 is TGTGCCAGCAGTCGGGACGGGTCCGAGCAGTACTTC.

This clone was counted a single time. The genes are TRBV7-3 and TRBJ1-1, with D possibly being TRBD1 (6 bases). The CDR3 is 15 amino acids. The V end lost 0 bases, the J end lost 1 base, and 9 bases lay between the germline ends. The germline V gene has CDR1 SGHTA and CDR2 FQGTGA. CDR3 bases: TGTGCCAGCAGCTTAACGGGGACAAAGAACACTGAAGCTTTCTTT. It codes for CASSLTGTKNTEAFF.

Regarding this clone: As the CDR3 is not closed by the conserved phenylalanine or tryptophan, this likely results from a read error. No DNA is shown, since the ends of the CDR3 on it are uncertain; the CDR3 is the one TCRdb lists. The chain couples TRBV4-1 to TRBJ1-2. Per the germline V gene, CDR1 is MGHRA and CDR2 is YSYEKL. The CDR3 is 12 residues long, counting both termini. CDR3 sequence reads: CASSQAGGPKMV.

The chain employs TRBV27 and TRBJ1-6; 8 nucleotides align to TRBD1. Germline V CDR1 and CDR2: MNHEY, SMNVEV (reference sequence). The CDR3 spans 15 residues. V was pared by 5 bases and J by 6 bases, with 6 bases of the junction left unmatched. CDR3 in amino acids: CASSTWTGPNSPLHF. Here the CDR3 DNA reads TGTGCCAGCAGTACATGGACAGGGCCTAATTCACCCCTCCACTTT.

The chain couples TRBV2 to TRBJ1-4, with 8 bases identical to TRBD1. With V trimmed by 8 bases and J by 8 bases, 7 bases remained unmatched. The CDR3 runs 13 residues. Germline V gives CDR1 SNHLY, CDR2 FYNNEI. The CDR3 sequence: CASSGGVWEKLFF. CDR3 coding DNA: TGTGCCAGCTCAGGGGGCGTGTGGGAAAAACTGTTTTTT.

The chain is built from TRBV7-7 and TRBJ1-2, with TRBD1 as a possible D gene (5 bases). The CDR3 is 19 amino acids. Trimming took 5 bases from V and 6 from J, leaving 31 bases between them. CDR1 and CDR2 from the germline V gene are SSHAT and FNYEAQ (reference sequence). The CDR3 nucleotides read TGTGCCAGCAGCCCGCCCGGGGGGGGGACTATCCCTTTCCTGGATGGCTACACCTTC. Its translation: CASSPPGGGTIPFLDGYTF.

Concerning this clone: The sample carries other DNA sequences with the same CDR3. The chain uses TRBV7-3 and TRBJ2-3; D is perhaps TRBD2 (5 bases). V was clipped by 0 bases and J by 1 base, with 5 bases between them. Germline V gene sequence: CDR1 SGHTA, CDR2 FQGTGA. CDR3 length equals 14 residues. CDR3 sequence: CASSLTSGTDTQYF. The DNA of the CDR3 is TGTGCCAGCAGCTTAACTAGCGGCACAGATACGCAGTATTTT.

The chain uses TRBV7-3 and TRBJ2-5; no firm D call. Per the germline V gene, CDR1 is SGHTA and CDR2 is FQGTGA. V gave up 5 bases and J gave up 5 bases, with 12 bases separating them. This CDR3 has 13 residues. The CDR3 nucleotides are TGTGCCAGCAGCGTTAGACACCGGGAGACCCAGTACTTC. Protein product: CASSVRHRETQYF. Together with reference TRBV7-3 and TRBJ2-5, the CDR3 gives the full variable domain: GAGVSQTPSNKVTEKGKYVELRCDPISGHTALYWYRQSLGQGPEFLIYFQGTGAADDSGLPNDRFFAVRPEGSVSTLKIQRTERGDSAVYLCASSVRHRETQYFGPGTRLLVL.

The chain couples TRBV7-2 to TRBJ2-3; TRBD1 is a possible D gene (6 bases). V was pared by 1 base and J by 3 bases, with 11 bases between. The CDR3 consists of 15 residues. Germline CDR1 SGHTA, CDR2 FQGNSA. The CDR3 DNA reads as TGTGCCAGCAGCTTAGTTCCAGGGGTAACAGATACGCAGTATTTT. Its translation: CASSLVPGVTDTQYF.

V and J are TRBV7-3 and TRBJ2-1; 14 bases are shared with TRBD2. The trim removed 5 bases at V and 7 bases at J, leaving 4 bases unmatched. Germline CDR1 and CDR2: SGHTA and FQGTGA. The CDR3 runs 15 residues. CDR3 region: CASSPGTSGSNEQFF. The CDR3 DNA sequence: TGTGCCAGCAGCCCAGGGACTAGCGGGAGTAATGAGCAGTTCTTC.

The chain joins TRBV6-4 to TRBJ2-7; tentative D call: TRBD1 (6 bases). This CDR3 region has 15 residues. Per germline, CDR1 MRHNA and CDR2 SNTAGT. V was shortened by 8 bases and J by 2 bases, with 19 bases between the two germline ends. CDR3 sequence (DNA): TGTGCCAGCGAGCCACATAGGACAGCCACCTACGAGCAGTACTTC. Protein product: CASEPHRTATYEQYF.

This chain uses TRBV24-1 with TRBJ2-3; 12 bases match TRBD2. Germline V lookup: CDR1 KGHDR, CDR2 SFDVKD. The junction had 3 bases not matched to a gene; V was cut back by 4 bases and J by 5 bases. The CDR3 is 15 residues long. CDR3 DNA sequence: TGTGCCACCAGTGACCTGACTAGCGGGGGAGATACGCAGTATTTT. It specifies CATSDLTSGGDTQYF.

The gene calls are TRBV5-1 and TRBJ2-7; 14 positions agree with TRBD2. This CDR3 has 17 amino acids. The V gene's germline CDR1 is SGHRS and CDR2 YFSETQ. V gave up 4 bases and J gave up 2 bases; unmatched junction bases: 8. The CDR3 region is CASSPPGLAGVTYEQYF. The DNA for the CDR3 is TGCGCCAGCAGCCCTCCGGGACTAGCGGGAGTAACCTACGAGCAGTACTTC.

This clone was seen only a few times. The gene calls are TRBV11-2 and TRBJ1-4; D not resolved. The germline V and J ends were trimmed by 1 base and 8 bases, with 14 bases remaining between them. This CDR3 has 15 residues. CDR1 and CDR2 (germline): SGHAT, FQNNGV. CDR3 DNA sequence: TGTGCCAGCAGCTTAGTACCCCAAGGCGAAGAAAAACTGTTTTTT. Protein sequence: CASSLVPQGEEKLFF. Full variable domain (missing parts from reference TRBV11-2 and TRBJ1-4): EAGVAQSPRYKIIEKRQSVAFWCNPISGHATLYWYQQILGQGPKLLIQFQNNGVVDDSQLPKDRFSAERLKGVDSTLKIQPAKLEDSAVYLCASSLVPQGEEKLFFGSGTQLSVL.

This clone was observed a handful of times. The chain has TRBV11-2 and TRBJ2-7; no clear D. Trimming shortened V by 0 bases and J by 5 bases, and 5 bases separated the two germline ends. The CDR3 is 12 residues long. Per the germline V gene, CDR1 is SGHAT and CDR2 is FQNNGV. CDR3 DNA sequence: TGTGCCAGCAGCTTAGAAGTCCACGAGCAGTACTTC. This encodes CASSLEVHEQYF. The full variable domain, in which reference TRBV11-2 and TRBJ2-7 provide the parts outside the CDR3, is EAGVAQSPRYKIIEKRQSVAFWCNPISGHATLYWYQQILGQGPKLLIQFQNNGVVDDSQLPKDRFSAERLKGVDSTLKIQPAKLEDSAVYLCASSLEVHEQYFGPGTRLTVT.

V is TRBV4-3 and J is TRBJ1-2; 8 nucleotides align to TRBD1. The CDR3 has 15 amino acids. Looked up from germline, CDR1 is LGHNA and CDR2 is YSLEER. J was trimmed by 7 bases and V by 4 bases; bases with no gene match: 11. CDR3 sequence: CASSLGGQGATGYTF. CDR3 nucleotide sequence: TGCGCCAGCAGCCTCGGCGGACAGGGCGCTACTGGCTACACCTTC.

About this clone: Because the CDR3 is missing its conserved closing phenylalanine or tryptophan, this is likely a read error. It is unclear where the CDR3 begins or ends on the DNA, so no DNA is shown, and the CDR3 is as TCRdb lists it. The chain joins TRBV6-4 to TRBJ1-1. Germline V gene sequence: CDR1 MRHNA, CDR2 SNTAGT. The CDR3 contains 9 residues when both ends are counted. CDR3 in amino acids: CASTRGSRE.

A single count supports this clone. The V gene is TRBV6-4, the J gene TRBJ2-7; 8 nucleotides align to TRBD2. The CDR3 sequence is 14 residues long. Losses at the gene ends were 2 bases for V and 7 bases for J; bases not matched to a gene: 7. Germline assignment: CDR1 MRHNA and CDR2 SNTAGT. CDR3 residues: CASSDTGGPGEQYF. DNA for the CDR3: TGTGCCAGCAGTGACACGGGAGGGCCGGGAGAGCAGTACTTC.

This clone was picked up many times. This chain joins TRBV12-5 and TRBJ2-1, with TRBD2 matching over 11 bases. The junction had 19 bases not matched to a gene; V was cut back by 4 bases and J by 2 bases. Germline assignment: CDR1 LGHNT and CDR2 FRNRAP. This CDR3 has 21 residues. In DNA, the CDR3 is TGTGCTAGTGGTTCCCATCTAGCGGGAGGATACAACAAAACAACCTACAATGAGCAGTTCTTC. Its protein product is CASGSHLAGGYNKTTYNEQFF.

The rearrangement joins TRBV7-9 to TRBJ2-5; no definite D call. The V and J ends lost 7 bases and 4 bases respectively, with 16 bases between them. The length of the CDR3 is 14 residues. In germline, CDR1 is SEHNR, CDR2 FQNEAQ (reference sequence). In nucleotides, the CDR3 is TGTGCCAGCACCCCCCTTGCTGGGCCAGAGACCCAGTACTTC. This sequence encodes CASTPLAGPETQYF.

The V and J genes are TRBV29-1 and TRBJ2-5; a possible D gene is TRBD1 (6 bases). The length of the CDR3 is 12 residues. Trimming took 7 bases from V and 2 from J, leaving 11 bases between them. CDR1 is SQVTM, CDR2 ANQGSEA, per germline. CDR3 sequence reads: CSAMDSQETQYF. CDR3 DNA: TGCAGCGCTATGGACAGTCAAGAGACCCAGTACTTC.

This chain links TRBV3-1 (or the pseudogene TRBV3-2) with TRBJ2-4; D is unclear. V gave up 0 bases and J gave up 8 bases, with 5 bases separating them. The CDR3 covers 12 residues. Germline-derived CDR1 and CDR2 are LGHDT and YNNKEL (reference sequence). CDR3 residues: CASSQDQDIQYF. For the CDR3, the DNA is TGTGCCAGCAGCCAAGATCAGGACATTCAGTACTTC.